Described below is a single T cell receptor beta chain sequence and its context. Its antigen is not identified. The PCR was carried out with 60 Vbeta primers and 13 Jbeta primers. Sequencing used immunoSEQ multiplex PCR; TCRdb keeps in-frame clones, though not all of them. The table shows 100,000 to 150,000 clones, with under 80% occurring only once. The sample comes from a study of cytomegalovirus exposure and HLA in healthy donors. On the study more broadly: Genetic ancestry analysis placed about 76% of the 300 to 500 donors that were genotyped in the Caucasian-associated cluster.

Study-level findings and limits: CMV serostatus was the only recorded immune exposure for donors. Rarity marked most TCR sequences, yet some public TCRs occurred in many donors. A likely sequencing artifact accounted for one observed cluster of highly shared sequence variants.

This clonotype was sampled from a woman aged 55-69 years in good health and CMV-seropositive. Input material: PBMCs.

The CDR3 bases are TGTGCCAGCAGCGTGGGAACGACAGGATATAACACTGAAGCTTTCTTT. Translating gives CASSVGTTGYNTEAFF. The gene calls are TRBV9 and TRBJ1-1, with TRBD1 as a possible D gene (6 bases). In germline, CDR1 is SGDLS, CDR2 YYNGEE. The germline V and J ends were trimmed by 2 bases and 2 bases, with 16 bases remaining between them. The CDR3 is 16 residues long.